Below are 3 T cell receptor beta chains sequenced from a single sample in a study of a mutant IDH1 vaccine in newly diagnosed glioma. Their specific antigens are unknown. Stated time point: week 11, during vaccination. Vaccination comprised doses that each held 300 ug of mutant IDH1 20-mer peptide, plus topical imiquimod. TCRdb keeps only in-frame clones here, not all; method: immunoSEQ multiplex PCR. The table shows 35,000 or so clones, with about four fifths occurring only once. The sequencing here drew on peripheral blood mononuclear cells (PBMCs), taken from a glioma patient whose treatment included an IDH1 peptide vaccine. These receptors all stem from a woman in her 30s with glioma. Some clones in this sample may be carry-over from other donors' samples.

The genes are TRBV27 and TRBJ1-1; 7 nucleotides align to TRBD1. V lost 5 bases and J lost 0; bases outside the gene matches: 3. This CDR3 is 14 amino acids long. Germline lookup yields CDR1 MNHEY and CDR2 SMNVEV (reference sequence). DNA for the CDR3: TGTGCCAGCAGTACAGGGGCGCTGAACACTGAAGCTTTCTTT. This codes for CASSTGALNTEAFF.

This clone showed up just a few times. V usage is TRBV19 and J usage is TRBJ2-2; D is unclear. V lost 9 bases and J lost 3, with 8 bases in between. Germline CDR1 and CDR2: LNHDA and SQIVND (reference sequence). The CDR3 sequence is 12 residues long. CDR3 coding DNA: TGTGCCAGCTCGCGTTACACCGGGGAGCTGTTTTTT. It yields the protein CASSRYTGELFF.

This chain links TRBV7-2 with TRBJ2-1; D ambiguous. Germline-derived CDR1 and CDR2 are SGHTA and FQGNSA. The CDR3 totals 13 residues. The germline V and J ends were trimmed by 1 base and 4 bases, with 5 bases remaining between them. The CDR3 DNA follows: TGTGCCAGCAGCTTAGGGGATTACAATGAGCAGTTCTTC. It encodes CASSLGDYNEQFF.